This T cell receptor beta chain is drawn from a study of cytomegalovirus exposure and HLA in healthy donors. As to this clone: Its target is unknown.

The germline CDR1 and CDR2 sequences are LNHNV and YYDKDF (reference sequence). This CDR3 comprises 14 residues. Trimming removed 7 bases from V and 4 bases from J; junction bases left unmatched: 6. The donors gave bone marrow, and they were healthy. Study-wide results and limits: An analysis done earlier found most TCR beta V segments productive about 87% or about 30% of the time. Cytomegalovirus status was reportedly diagnosed by the classifier with high sensitivity and specificity. A later look showed TCR association rates differing by HLA locus, highest for DRB1 and lowest for HLA-C.

Primers included in the PCR were 60 Vbeta and 13 Jbeta primers. The assay was immunoSEQ multiplex PCR, and TCRdb's table has in-frame clones only and misses some. Of some 98,000 clones detected, under 85% appear once; the ten largest clones hold approximately 3.7%. The TCR sequence derives from a female donor in good health and CMV-seropositive. The chain has TRBV15 and TRBJ2-1; 8 bases are shared with TRBD2. The sequencing sample was made of PBMCs. CDR3 nucleotides: TGTGCCACCATGGAGCGGGGGAATTACAATGAGCAGTTCTTC. Protein sequence: CATMERGNYNEQFF.